Listed here are 22 T cell receptor beta chains from one sample, sequenced in a study of T cells in localized non-small cell lung cancer. Repertoires were generated with immunoSEQ multiplex PCR, while TCRdb's copy carries only in-frame clones and drops some. The sample has roughly 1,400 clones; over 35% are singletons. Sequenced material: lung tumor tissue, taken before any cancer treatment. The receptors were sampled from a female donor over 55 with stage II lung adenocarcinoma.

This clone was counted only a few times. This chain connects TRBV6-8 to TRBJ2-3; 7 nucleotides align to TRBD1. J was trimmed by 2 bases and V by 5 bases; bases with no gene match: 1. Germline V lookup: CDR1 MNHGY, CDR2 SAAAGT. There are 13 residues in the CDR3. As DNA, the CDR3 is TGTGCCAGCAGTGACAGGGTCACAGATACGCAGTATTTT. Its protein product is CASSDRVTDTQYF.

This sequence joins TRBV28 and TRBJ2-7; a weak D match, TRBD2 (5 bases). Germline-derived CDR1 and CDR2 are MDHEN and SYDVKM. V shed 2 bases and J shed 3 bases, with 17 bases lying between them. The CDR3 runs to 16 residues. In DNA, the CDR3 is TGTGCCAGCAGTTTAAGGTCGAGAGGGATTGGCTACGAGCAGTACTTC. This translates into CASSLRSRGIGYEQYF.

The chain joins TRBV14 to TRBJ2-1; D may be TRBD2 (6 bases). The CDR3 length is 17 residues. Per germline, CDR1 SGHDN and CDR2 FVKESK. V lost 2 bases and J 7 bases, leaving 21 bases between the germline ends. In DNA, the CDR3 is TGTGCCAGCAGCCAATGGGCGCGGCGGGGATCGGGGAATGAGCAGTTCTTC. Translating it yields CASSQWARRGSGNEQFF. Drawing the rest from reference TRBV14 and TRBJ2-1, the complete variable domain is EAGVTQFPSHSVIEKGQTVTLRCDPISGHDNLYWYRRVMGKEIKFLLHFVKESKQDESGMPNNRFLAERTGGTYSTLKVQPAELEDSGVYFCASSQWARRGSGNEQFFGPGTRLTVL.

A few counts support this clone. The chain couples TRBV9 to TRBJ1-4, with D hard to call. The V end lost 5 bases, the J end lost 13 bases, and 21 bases lay between the germline ends. CDR1 SGDLS and CDR2 YYNGEE come from the germline V gene. This CDR3 contains 14 residues. This CDR3 is CASRRRGPYSVLFF. CDR3 DNA sequence: TGTGCCAGCAGACGGAGAGGCCCTTACAGTGTACTGTTTTTT.

The CDR3 spells CASSPPGVEDKGYTF. CDR3 DNA sequence: TGTGCCAGCAGTCCCCCCGGTGTGGAGGATAAAGGCTACACCTTC. The V gene is TRBV28, the J gene TRBJ1-2, with D uncertain. The CDR3 sequence is 15 residues long. Between the trimmed V and J ends, which lost 5 bases and 8 bases, there was a span of 21 bases. Looked up from germline, CDR1 is MDHEN and CDR2 is SYDVKM.

CDR3 nucleotides: TGTGCCAGCCTACTCGGACTAGCTACTTACAATGAGCAGTTCTTC. It translates to CASLLGLATYNEQFF. The genes are TRBV6-8 and TRBJ2-1; TRBD2 matches 8 bases. The CDR3 length is 15 residues. Germline CDR1 is MNHGY and CDR2 is SAAAGT. The junction had 10 bases not matched to a gene; V was cut back by 8 bases and J by 4 bases.

This clone has more than one count but fewer than ten. The chain carries TRBV28 and TRBJ2-1; D gene unclear. This CDR3 has 13 residues. Germline V CDR1 and CDR2: MDHEN, SYDVKM. Deletions cut 3 bases from V and 6 bases from J, with 9 bases between. CDR3 residues: CASSLKEINEQFF. The CDR3 DNA reads TGTGCCAGCAGTTTGAAGGAGATCAATGAGCAGTTCTTC.

The rearrangement uses TRBV6-8 and TRBJ2-1; D gene uncertain. CDR3 length: 15 residues. Trimming removed 7 bases at V and 5 bases at J, with 18 bases between. CDR1 is MNHGY, CDR2 SAAAGT, per germline. For the CDR3, the DNA is TGTGCCAGCAAAGGTCACCGGCCTCGGGACAATGAGCAGTTCTTC. As protein: CASKGHRPRDNEQFF.

The rearrangement uses TRBV10-3 and TRBJ2-1, with TRBD1 as a possible D gene (6 bases). Germline CDR1 and CDR2: ENHRY and SYGVKD. V lost 10 bases and J 0 bases, leaving 13 bases between the germline ends. The CDR3 covers 14 residues. Here the CDR3 DNA reads TGTGCCAGCCTGGGGGCGAGCTCCTACAATGAGCAGTTCTTC. Its translation: CASLGASSYNEQFF.

This clone was detected only a few times. The DNA of the CDR3 is TGTGCCAGCAGCGTGGGGACAGAGGCCTACGAGCAGTACTTC. This codes for CASSVGTEAYEQYF. The chain links TRBV9 to TRBJ2-7; 7 bases align to TRBD1. Trimming removed 2 bases from V and 2 bases from J; junction bases left unmatched: 4. The germline gives CDR1 SGDLS, CDR2 YYNGEE. The CDR3 totals 14 residues.

The chain combines TRBV4-1 with TRBJ2-7, with TRBD1 matching over 8 bases. Germline CDR1 and CDR2: MGHRA and YSYEKL. The CDR3 consists of 15 residues. Trimming removed 3 bases from V and 5 bases from J; junction bases left unmatched: 9. The CDR3, as DNA: TGCGCCAGCAGCCAGCTGGGAGACAGGGGTCACGAGCAGTACTTC. Residues: CASSQLGDRGHEQYF.

For the CDR3, the DNA is TGCGCCAGCAGTGATGGCCTAGGAAACGAGCAGTACTTC. It yields the protein CASSDGLGNEQYF. The rearrangement uses TRBV10-2 and TRBJ2-7; the D is unclear. Trimming took 3 bases from V and 5 from J, leaving 11 bases between them. CDR1 and CDR2 (germline): WSHSY, SAAADI. The CDR3 extends over 13 amino acids.

V and J are TRBV6-7 and TRBJ1-5; D is unclear. TRBV6-7 is assigned to the ORF class and has an uncertain function. V lost 5 bases to trimming and J lost 0 bases, with 11 bases between them. The CDR3 totals 15 residues. Written as DNA, the CDR3 is TGTGCCAGCAGTGAAGACAACTATAGCAATCAGCCCCAGCATTTT. It encodes CASSEDNYSNQPQHF.

This clone is labeled as large. V is TRBV19 and J is TRBJ1-2; TRBD1 aligns across 8 bases. CDR1 is LNHDA and CDR2 is SQIVND in the germline V gene (reference sequence). The CDR3 spans 14 residues. The ends lost 9 bases at V and 3 bases at J; junction bases unmatched: 9. Here the CDR3 DNA reads TGTGCCAGCCAATCAGGGGGCGCGGACTATGGCTACACCTTC. Protein: CASQSGGADYGYTF.

There are a few counts of this clone. The gene calls are TRBV11-3 and TRBJ1-1, with 7 bases aligning to TRBD1. Germline CDR1 is SGHNT and CDR2 is YENEEA. This CDR3 region has 15 residues. J was trimmed by 7 bases and V by 1 base; bases with no gene match: 9. CDR3 bases: TGTGCCAGCAGCTTAGGTGACAGGGACTATATTGAAGCTTTCTTT. It encodes CASSLGDRDYIEAFF.

There are a few counts of this clone. The read terminates 1 residue before the CDR3 end, so the remaining end is supplied by the germline J gene. The V call is TRBV10-3, the J call TRBJ2-7; D assignment may be TRBD1 or TRBD2 (5 bases each). This CDR3 region has 15 residues. Looked up from germline, CDR1 is ENHRY and CDR2 is SYGVKD. The V gene lost 0 bases and the J gene lost 7 bases, with 16 bases spanning the gap. CDR3 residues: CAISESRGVQVEQYF. Incomplete CDR3 DNA: TGTGCCATCAGTGAGTCAAGGGGAGTCCAGGTGGAGCAGTAC.

This clone was counted between two and nine times. V is TRBV9 and J is TRBJ1-1, with TRBD1 matching 7 bases. Germline CDR1 SGDLS, CDR2 YYNGEE. Trimming at V came to 5 bases and at J to 4 bases, leaving 5 bases not matched to a gene. There are 13 residues in the CDR3. The CDR3 is CASSQQGSTEAFF. CDR3 nucleotide sequence: TGTGCCAGCAGTCAACAGGGGTCCACTGAAGCTTTCTTT.

This chain joins TRBV28 and TRBJ2-1; tentative D call: TRBD2 (6 bases). The V end was cut by 6 bases, the J end by 5 bases, with 14 bases between. CDR3 length: 14 amino acids. Per germline, CDR1 MDHEN and CDR2 SYDVKM. The CDR3 spells CASRGEIADNEQFF. The CDR3, as DNA: TGTGCCAGCAGGGGGGAGATAGCGGACAATGAGCAGTTCTTC.

This clone showed up just once. V usage is TRBV28 and J usage is TRBJ1-2; 7 bases match TRBD1. Trimming at V came to 5 bases and at J to 8 bases, leaving 11 bases not matched to a gene. Germline assignment: CDR1 MDHEN and CDR2 SYDVKM. This CDR3 region has 14 residues. CDR3 protein: CASSPSDRPGGYTF. In DNA form, the CDR3 reads TGTGCCAGCAGTCCCTCGGACAGGCCGGGAGGCTACACCTTC.

A single count supports this clone. The CDR3 here is CASSESRQGAEAFF. The CDR3 nucleotides read TGTGCCAGCTCAGAATCCAGACAGGGGGCTGAAGCTTTCTTT. This chain joins TRBV18 and TRBJ1-1; 9 bases are shared with TRBD1. V was pared by 5 bases and J by 6 bases, with 7 bases of the junction left unmatched. This CDR3 is 14 amino acids long. Germline V CDR1 and CDR2: KGHSH, LQKENI.

This clone was detected only a few times. V and J are TRBV9 and TRBJ2-1, with TRBD2 as a possible D gene (6 bases). The CDR3 extends over 14 amino acids. V was cut by 4 bases and J by 0 bases, with 8 bases left in between. Looked up from germline, CDR1 is SGDLS and CDR2 is YYNGEE. The CDR3 is CASSSRDSYNEQFF. The CDR3 DNA sequence: TGTGCCAGCAGCTCGCGGGACTCCTACAATGAGCAGTTCTTC.

The CDR3 nucleotides read TGTGCCAGCAGGCTTGGGGGAAGCACAGATACGCAGTATTTT. Translating gives CASRLGGSTDTQYF. The J gene is TRBJ2-3, the V gene TRBV28; D may match TRBD1 or TRBD2 (5 bases each). Germline V CDR1 and CDR2: MDHEN, SYDVKM. The length of the CDR3 is 14 residues. Trimming shortened V by 6 bases and J by 0 bases, and 10 bases separated the two germline ends.